This TCR beta chain came from a study of blood T cell repertoires in COVID-19. Study context: Acute and convalescent COVID-19 specimens originated in the United States, Italy and Spain. Sources were T cells, B-cell-depleted T cells, or PBMCs; the material itself was cDNA or gDNA.

Original methodology: From reference gene primer amplification, estimates of nucleated cell counts were derived. Measured with immunoSEQ multiplex PCR; TCRdb has only the in-frame clones, and not every one. V, J and clone size are taken as reported in that table, and D and trimming were inferred from the DNA itself. The repertoire holds 68,000 or so clones, around 87% seen once, with approximately 2.9% in the top ten. This clone was recorded once. The germline V gene has CDR1 KGHDR and CDR2 SFDVKD. The length of the CDR3 is 11 residues. Trimming stripped 3 bases from V and 7 bases from J, with 3 bases between.

The receptor was derived from a man aged 45-65 years with acute or convalescent COVID-19. The specimen was peripheral blood. The gene calls are TRBV24-1 and TRBJ2-1; unclear D gene. The CDR3 nucleotides read TGTGCCACCAGTGATCGGAATGAGCAGTTCTTC. Protein: CATSDRNEQFF.